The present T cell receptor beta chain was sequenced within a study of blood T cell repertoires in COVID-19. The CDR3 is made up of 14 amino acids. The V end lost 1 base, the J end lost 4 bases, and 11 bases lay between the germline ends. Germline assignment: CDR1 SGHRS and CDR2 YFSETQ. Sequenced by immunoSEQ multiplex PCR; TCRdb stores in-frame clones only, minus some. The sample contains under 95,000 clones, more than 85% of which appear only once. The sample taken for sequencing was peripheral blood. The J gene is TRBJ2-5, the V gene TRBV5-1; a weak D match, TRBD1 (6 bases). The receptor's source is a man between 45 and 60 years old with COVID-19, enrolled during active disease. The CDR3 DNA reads TGCGCCAGCAGCTTGCAGGGGAAGTTAGAGACCCAGTACTTC. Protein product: CASSLQGKLETQYF.